This entry describes one T cell receptor (beta chain). Original handling: Estimated nucleated cell counts came from reference gene primer amplification. Only in-frame clones appear in the TCRdb table, and some are missing; sequencing was by immunoSEQ multiplex PCR. V and J calls and clone size are copied from that table; D and trimming were computed from the DNA. This table holds about 140,000 clones, more than 60% found once. These data originate in a study of blood T cell repertoires in COVID-19. The trim removed 3 bases at V and 7 bases at J, leaving 4 bases unmatched. This CDR3 spans 13 amino acids. Germline assignment: CDR1 MNHEY and CDR2 SMNVEV (reference sequence).

The genes are TRBV27 and TRBJ1-2; 8 bases align to TRBD1. This TCR came from a woman between 50 and 59 years old with active or convalescent COVID-19. The sample comprised peripheral blood. The CDR3 bases are TGTGCCAGCAGTTTGGCAGGGGGCATTGGCTACACCTTC. As protein: CASSLAGGIGYTF.